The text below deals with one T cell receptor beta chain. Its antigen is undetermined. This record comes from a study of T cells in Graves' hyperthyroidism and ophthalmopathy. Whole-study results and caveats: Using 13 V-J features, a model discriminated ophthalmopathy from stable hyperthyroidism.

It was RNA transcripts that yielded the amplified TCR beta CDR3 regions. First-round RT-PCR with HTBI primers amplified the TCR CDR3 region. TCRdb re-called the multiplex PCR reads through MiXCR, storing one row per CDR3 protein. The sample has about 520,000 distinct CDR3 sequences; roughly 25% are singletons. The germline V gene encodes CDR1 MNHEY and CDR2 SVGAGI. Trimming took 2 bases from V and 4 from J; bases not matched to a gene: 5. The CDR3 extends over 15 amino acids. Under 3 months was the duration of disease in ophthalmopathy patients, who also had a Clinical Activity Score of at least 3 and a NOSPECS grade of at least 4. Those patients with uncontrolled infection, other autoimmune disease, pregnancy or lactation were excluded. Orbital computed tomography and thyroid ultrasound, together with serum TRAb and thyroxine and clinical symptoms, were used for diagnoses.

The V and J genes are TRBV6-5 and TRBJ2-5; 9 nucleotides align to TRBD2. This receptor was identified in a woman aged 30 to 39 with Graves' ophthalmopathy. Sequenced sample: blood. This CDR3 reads CASSYLQTSGETQYF. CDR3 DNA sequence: TGTGCCAGCAGTTACCTACAGACTAGCGGAGAGACCCAGTACTTC.